The present TCR beta chain was sequenced within a study of Ad26.COV2.S vaccination and SARS-CoV-2 variants. TCRdb's copy holds only in-frame clones and misses some; the assay was immunoSEQ multiplex PCR. Among fewer than 800,000 clones, about 89% were seen once, and the ten largest hold approximately 1.5%. Treatment defined: roughly 20 received Ad26.COV2.S at low or high dose, single or two shots; roughly 5 received placebo; per-sample allocation not given. Vaccine and placebo recipients were sampled on day 63 after the first injection. The CDR3 spans 17 residues. V was clipped by 6 bases and J by 8 bases, with 25 bases between them. Germline loops: CDR1 MGHDK, CDR2 SYGVNS.

Sample: peripheral blood, taken in a trial of Ad26.COV2.S vaccine versus placebo. This chain joins TRBV25-1 and TRBJ2-2; D is unclear. The receptor was isolated from a person between 18 and 60 years old who received the Ad26.COV2.S COVID-19 vaccine or a placebo. The CDR3 loop reads CASRGVGRSGRAGELFF. Written as DNA, the CDR3 is TGTGCCAGCAGGGGTGTCGGCAGATCCGGTCGGGCTGGGGAGCTGTTTTTT.